This TCR beta chain comes out of a study of spatial heterogeneity in lung cancer. Turning to the study itself: Recurrence of disease was the collection point for some blood samples; median time to first recurrence was around 330 days. Detection of beta-chain sequences consistently exceeded that of alpha-chain sequences.

Germline CDR1 MNHEY, CDR2 SVGAGI. The CDR3 consists of 16 residues. Between the trimmed V and J ends, which lost 8 bases and 0 bases, there was a span of 14 bases. This clonotype was seen many times. This beta chain is an unintended read in a library built for alpha chains; its size means little. As to time point: blood taken at disease recurrence. Frozen PBMC, nontumor lung or tumor provided whole RNA, which was sequenced unsorted. TCRdb recomputed calls from the 5' RACE reads with MiXCR, one row per CDR3 protein. The sample has 8,500 to 10,000 distinct CDR3 sequences; 3% to 4.5% are singletons. V is TRBV6-5 and J is TRBJ2-6; the D gene could be TRBD1 or TRBD2 (5 bases each). The TCR was taken from a female donor with early-stage non-small cell lung cancer. Specimen: PBMCs, collected at recurrence. CDR3 coding DNA: TGTGCCAGCCGGTCCGGGGCCTCCTCTGGGGCCAACGTCCTGACTTTC. Translation gives CASRSGASSGANVLTF.